Sequencing of this T cell receptor (beta chain) was carried out in a study of glioma-infiltrating T cells. This clonotype was recorded many times. Its antigen remains unknown. General observations from the study: Tissue and blood shared very few CDR3 sequences. Tissue-blood divergence was below expectation in non-neoplastic patients, above in gliomas.

V gave up 10 bases and J gave up 8 bases; unmatched junction bases: 14. The CDR3 length is 15 residues. Per the germline V gene, CDR1 is SNHLY and CDR2 is FYNNEI. The iRepertoire nested amplicon-rescue multiplex PCR amplified TCR alpha and beta CDR3s from RNA. For one-step reverse transcription and amplification, 100-400 ng of tissue mRNA or PBMC total RNA was used. TCRdb itself ran the multiplex PCR reads through MiXCR, one entry per CDR3 protein. Here the sample spans about 89,000 distinct CDR3 sequences, 20% to 25% being singletons. The TCR comes from a human donor with low-grade glioma or glioblastoma, undergoing nonglioma brain surgery, or in good health (not recorded which). Sequencing input: glioma tissue, nonneoplastic brain tissue, or PBMCs (not recorded which). The chain employs TRBV2 and TRBJ1-6; 7 bases agree with TRBD1. The CDR3 protein is CATRGAWGGDSPLHF. In DNA, the CDR3 is TGTGCCACCAGGGGGGCCTGGGGCGGGGATTCACCCCTCCACTTT.